Below, one TCR beta chain is given with its context. The antigen is undetermined. The sort gate was single viable CD3+CD4+CD8-CD45RO+ cells for memory CD4+ T cells. The data belong to a study of memory CD4+ T cells and cytomegalovirus serostatus. Looking at the study overall: Donors were healthy Belgian adults, several CMV seropositive and 24 seronegative. Study-wide findings and caveats: CMV serostatus prediction reached median AUC about 0.96, or 0.93 with US-trained model. Each of 67 CMV-associated TCRbeta sequences occurred in one to five individuals. Suggested: most of the CMV-linked TCR signature lies in CD4+ memory cells.

TCRdb's table, derived via immunoSEQ multiplex PCR, lists solely in-frame clones and lacks some. The sample lists tens of thousands of clones, around 86% occurring once. CDR1 is KGHSH, CDR2 LQKENI, per germline. The CDR3 has 14 residues. V trimming: 5 bases; J trimming: 6 bases; junction bases outside the gene matches: 10. The sequence derives from an adult in good health and CMV-seronegative. This chain uses TRBV18 with TRBJ2-7; TRBD1 matches 7 bases. What was sequenced was memory CD4+ T cells from blood. This CDR3 is CASSSTGSGIEQYF. CDR3 in DNA: TGTGCCAGCTCATCGACAGGGTCGGGGATCGAGCAGTACTTC.